This TCR beta chain was observed in a study of Graves' ophthalmopathy and Graves' hyperthyroidism. Overall study context: No ophthalmopathy within 18 months of follow-up signified stable hyperthyroidism. General observations from the study: For separating ophthalmopathy from stable hyperthyroidism, a 13-signature model gave less than 90% sensitivity and about 80% specificity.

About this clonotype: Its antigen is currently unknown.

J gave up 8 bases and V 4 bases, and 14 bases lay outside the gene matches. The CDR3 is made up of 16 amino acids. CDR1 and CDR2 from the germline V gene are SQVTM and ANQGSEA. Investigators amplified TCR beta CDR3 regions from RNA transcripts. The first round was an RT-PCR with HTBI primers, and the second round was a multiplex PCR. TCRdb called the multiplex PCR reads again in MiXCR, with one record for every CDR3 protein. Among roughly 600,000 distinct CDR3 sequences, just under 40% were seen once, and the ten largest hold roughly 4.5%. What was sequenced was peripheral blood or thyroid tissue (not recorded which). J is TRBJ2-2 and V is TRBV29-1; 9 bases align to TRBD2. The TCR originated in an adult man with Graves' hyperthyroidism. Here the CDR3 DNA reads TGCAGCGTTGTGGGACTAGCAGAGGGGTTGGAGGGGGAGCTGTTTTTT. It is translated as CSVVGLAEGLEGELFF.